These 14 T cell receptor beta chains were sequenced from one sample in a study of cytomegalovirus exposure and HLA in healthy donors. Primers included in the PCR were 60 Vbeta and 13 Jbeta primers. Clones were sequenced by immunoSEQ multiplex PCR, and TCRdb holds only the in-frame ones, with some missing. Of around 180,000 clones listed, about 82% are singletons. Source material: PBMCs. These receptors all stem from a male donor in good health and CMV-seronegative.

CDR3 in DNA: TGTGCCAGCAGTACCAGGAATGAGCAGTTCTTC. It encodes CASSTRNEQFF. V is TRBV28 and J is TRBJ2-1; D call uncertain. CDR1 and CDR2 from the germline V gene are MDHEN and SYDVKM. V dropped 5 bases and J dropped 7 bases, with 6 bases sitting between them. The CDR3 length is 11 residues.

The CDR3 spells CASAGWGWAEAFF. CDR3 DNA sequence: TGTGCCAGTGCGGGGTGGGGTTGGGCTGAAGCTTTCTTT. V and J are TRBV19 and TRBJ1-1; the D is unclear. Germline assignment: CDR1 LNHDA and CDR2 SQIVND (reference sequence). The CDR3 is 13 amino acids. Trimming pared 8 bases from V and 6 bases from J, leaving 16 bases between.

The V gene is TRBV5-1, the J gene TRBJ2-2; TRBD2 aligns across 14 bases. After removal of 2 bases from V and 4 bases from J, the junction contained 4 bases not matched to a gene. Germline CDR1 reads SGHRS; CDR2 reads YFSETQ. The CDR3 runs to 17 residues. The CDR3 here is CASSFGLAGGTTGELFF. CDR3 nucleotides: TGCGCCAGCAGCTTCGGACTAGCGGGAGGCACCACCGGGGAGCTGTTTTTT.

This chain connects TRBV5-1 to TRBJ2-5; 7 bases line up with TRBD1. The CDR3 spans 17 residues. The V segment lost 0 bases and the J segment 4 bases; nucleotides outside the gene matches: 12. Germline V CDR1 and CDR2: SGHRS, YFSETQ. In DNA form, the CDR3 reads TGCGCCAGCAGCTTGGAACCCGACAGGGCCAGGCGAGAGACCCAGTACTTC. Translating it yields CASSLEPDRARRETQYF.

This clone was detected a few times. The chain couples TRBV5-4 to TRBJ2-3, with 8 bases that match TRBD2. V was clipped by 4 bases and J by 3 bases; unmatched bases: 1. This CDR3 comprises 13 residues. Germline V gene sequence: CDR1 SGHNT, CDR2 YYREEE (reference sequence). Here the CDR3 DNA reads TGTGCCAGCAGCATAGCGGGGACAGATACGCAGTATTTT. Translated, it gives CASSIAGTDTQYF.

This clone has a handful of counts. CDR3 protein: CASSPGQGWFF. The CDR3 nucleotides are TGTGCCAGCAGTCCCGGACAGGGATGGTTCTTC. This chain uses TRBV6-5 with TRBJ2-1, with 8 bases aligning to TRBD1. V lost 5 bases and J lost 15; bases outside the gene matches: 6. The CDR3 loop spans 11 amino acids. Looked up from germline, CDR1 is MNHEY and CDR2 is SVGAGI.

The rearrangement links TRBV13 to TRBJ2-6, with D tentatively TRBD1 (5 bases). In germline, CDR1 is PRHDT, CDR2 FYEKMQ (reference sequence). This CDR3 contains 18 residues. The ends were cut back, 4 bases at V and 0 bases at J, with 16 bases in the middle. This chain's CDR3 is CASSSPAGPSSGANVLTF. The CDR3 nucleotides are TGTGCCAGCAGCTCTCCGGCAGGGCCGAGCTCTGGGGCCAACGTCCTGACTTTC.

The chain couples TRBV5-1 to TRBJ1-2; a possible D gene is TRBD1 (6 bases). V was pared by 0 bases and J by 5 bases, with 14 bases between. Germline lookup yields CDR1 SGHRS and CDR2 YFSETQ. The CDR3 covers 15 residues. The CDR3 sequence: CASSLEVGQGYGYTF. The CDR3 DNA reads as TGCGCCAGCAGCTTGGAGGTCGGGCAGGGGTATGGCTACACCTTC. Together with reference TRBV5-1 and TRBJ1-2, the CDR3 gives the full variable domain: KAGVTQTPRYLIKTRGQQVTLSCSPISGHRSVSWYQQTPGQGLQFLFEYFSETQRNKGNFPGRFSGRQFSNSRSEMNVSTLELGDSALYLCASSLEVGQGYGYTFGSGTRLTVV.

J is TRBJ2-3 and V is TRBV18, with 14 bases that match TRBD2. This CDR3 region has 18 residues. CDR1 is KGHSH, CDR2 LQKENI, per germline. Trimming took 4 bases from V and 6 from J; bases not matched to a gene: 12. The CDR3: CASSLVFGTSGGKDTQYF. For the CDR3, the DNA is TGTGCCAGCTCACTCGTCTTCGGGACTAGCGGGGGAAAGGATACGCAGTATTTT.

The V call is TRBV7-9, the J call TRBJ1-1; 7 positions agree with TRBD1. Germline assignment: CDR1 SEHNR and CDR2 FQNEAQ (reference sequence). This CDR3 has 13 residues. The V and J ends lost 7 bases and 5 bases, in that order; junction bases with no gene match: 7. For the CDR3, the DNA is TGTGCCAGCACAACGACAGGGTTTACTGAAGCTTTCTTT. Protein: CASTTTGFTEAFF.

The genes are TRBV19 and TRBJ1-1; D is unresolved. Germline CDR1 is LNHDA and CDR2 is SQIVND (reference sequence). V was clipped by 3 bases and J by 5 bases, with 10 bases between them. The CDR3 length is 13 residues. CDR3 sequence: CASSIPGLTEAFF. CDR3 coding DNA: TGTGCCAGTAGTATTCCCGGGTTGACTGAAGCTTTCTTT.

V and J are TRBV10-3 and TRBJ2-2; 11 positions match TRBD2. The CDR3 is 16 amino acids. J lost 0 bases, V lost 6 bases, and 3 bases had no gene match. CDR1 and CDR2 (germline): ENHRY, SYGVKD. DNA for the CDR3: TGTGCCATCAGAGGGACTAGCGGTCCGAACACCGGGGAGCTGTTTTTT. Amino acid sequence: CAIRGTSGPNTGELFF.

This chain links TRBV19 with TRBJ1-1; maybe TRBD1 (5 bases). Looked up from germline, CDR1 is LNHDA and CDR2 is SQIVND (reference sequence). Between the trimmed V and J ends, which lost 1 base and 8 bases, there was a span of 14 bases. The CDR3 is made up of 14 amino acids. CDR3 amino acids: CASSIGAGRGEAFF. The CDR3 DNA sequence: TGTGCCAGTAGTATAGGGGCAGGGCGGGGAGAAGCTTTCTTT.

CDR3 sequence (DNA): TGTGCCAGCAGCACAGGACAGGGGGCAGGGGAGACCCAGTACTTC. Its protein product is CASSTGQGAGETQYF. V gene TRBV5-8 combines with J gene TRBJ2-5; 11 positions match TRBD1. CDR1 and CDR2 (germline): SGHTS, YDEGEE. Trimming removed 4 bases from V and 5 bases from J; junction bases left unmatched: 7. This CDR3 has 15 amino acids.